This T cell receptor beta chain was identified during a study of neurological immune-mediated disorders. The cDNA came from 5'RACE, which used 10-nucleotide random UMIs. TCRdb fed the 5' RACE reads into MiXCR, producing one record per CDR3 protein. The sample lists tens of thousands of distinct CDR3 sequences, just under 6.5% seen once, with 0.57% in the top ten. This CDR3 spans 16 amino acids. V was trimmed by 1 base and J by 0 bases, leaving 10 bases between them. CDR1 and CDR2 from the germline V gene are KGHSY and FQNENV. This clonotype was counted ten times or more. The chain uses TRBV16 and TRBJ2-1; a weak D match, TRBD2 (5 bases). The sequence was obtained from a woman in her thirties or forties in good health. Sequenced sample: CD4+ T cells from blood. The CDR3 sequence: CASSQWRRNSYNEQFF. The CDR3 DNA sequence: TGTGCCAGCAGCCAATGGAGGCGAAACTCCTACAATGAGCAGTTCTTC.